These T cell receptor beta chains were read from a single sample in a study of T-cell memory formation after mild COVID-19. Each CDR3 protein is one row after TCRdb ran MiXCR on the 5' RACE reads. This table holds about 130,000 distinct CDR3 sequences, 5% to 6.5% found once. The source material was PBMCs or a T cell subset sorted from them (not recorded which). These receptors all stem from an adult woman who had mild COVID-19 (a few samples of this study predate the infection). Cell type and time point are not known. Both conserved end residues are part of each CDR3. Fields, in order: clone size, J gene, V gene, D gene, CDR3 DNA, CDR3 protein. A D gene is named only where the DNA matches it firmly. Expanded clones get a size class; other rows say once, few or many, or leave the size out.

size: NA
J: TRBJ1-1
V: TRBV7-2
D: TRBD1
DNA: TGTGCCAGCAGCTTAATCCAGACAGGGGCTAATGCTGAAGCTTTCTTT
CDR3: CASSLIQTGANAEAFF

size: NA
J: TRBJ2-2
V: TRBV7-9
D: TRBD1
DNA: TGTGCCAGCAGCTCACCCCGGGGACAGGGCAACACCGGGGAGCTGTTTTTT
CDR3: CASSSPRGQGNTGELFF

size: NA
J: TRBJ1-5
V: TRBV12-3/TRBV12-4
D: NA
DNA: TGTGCCAGCAGTTTAGCGACAGATCAGCCCCAGCATTTT
CDR3: CASSLATDQPQHF

size: few
J: TRBJ2-2
V: TRBV25-1
D: NA
DNA: TGTGCCAGCAGCGACGGAGCCGGGAACACCGGGGAGCTGTTTTTT
CDR3: CASSDGAGNTGELFF

size: NA
J: TRBJ2-7
V: TRBV15
D: NA
DNA: TGTGCCACCAGCATCGGAAGTCCTTACGAGCAGTACTTC
CDR3: CATSIGSPYEQYF

size: many
J: TRBJ2-1
V: TRBV6-2/TRBV6-3
D: TRBD2
DNA: TGTGCCAGCAGCGAATTAGCGGGAGGGTACAATGAGCAGTTCTTC
CDR3: CASSELAGGYNEQFF

size: many
J: TRBJ2-7
V: TRBV12-3/TRBV12-4
D: TRBD2
DNA: TGTGCCAGCAGTTCGGGACTAGCGGGAGGGATCTACGAGCAGTACTTC
CDR3: CASSSGLAGGIYEQYF

size: many
J: TRBJ2-1
V: TRBV7-3
D: TRBD2
DNA: TGTGCCAGCAGCTTAAGGCTAGCGGTAGGGGATGAGCAGTTCTTC
CDR3: CASSLRLAVGDEQFF

size: many
J: TRBJ2-7
V: TRBV12-5
D: NA
DNA: TGTGCTAGTGGGTGGGGATCAGCCTACGAGCAGTACTTC
CDR3: CASGWGSAYEQYF

size: NA
J: TRBJ2-7
V: TRBV5-1
D: TRBD1
DNA: TGCGCCAGCAGCTACGGGACAGTCTCCTACGAGCAGTACTTC
CDR3: CASSYGTVSYEQYF

size: many
J: TRBJ2-7
V: TRBV12-5
D: NA
DNA: TGTGCTAGTGGTTTGGTACTAGGGTGGACCTACGAGCAGTACTTC
CDR3: CASGLVLGWTYEQYF

size: many
J: TRBJ2-5
V: TRBV5-1
D: NA
DNA: TGCGCCAGCAGCTCGCCGGAGGGGACCCAGTACTTC
CDR3: CASSSPEGTQYF

size: NA
J: TRBJ2-1
V: TRBV5-1
D: NA
DNA: TGCGCCAGCAGCTTGGGTGAGACTGAGGTGGATGAGCAGTTCTTC
CDR3: CASSLGETEVDEQFF

size: NA
J: TRBJ2-1
V: TRBV24-1
D: TRBD2
DNA: TGTGCCACCAGTGATTCTGGGGGGGTTGTTGAGCAGTTCTTC
CDR3: CATSDSGGVVEQFF

size: NA
J: TRBJ2-1
V: TRBV9
D: TRBD2
DNA: TGTGCCAGCAGCGTCACTTCAAGGGGACTAGCGGGTTATACGAGCTCCTACAATGAGCAGTTCTTC
CDR3: CASSVTSRGLAGYTSSYNEQFF

size: NA
J: TRBJ1-2
V: TRBV6-6
D: TRBD1
DNA: TGTGCCAGCAATGACAGGGGGCATGGCTACACCTTC
CDR3: CASNDRGHGYTF

size: few
J: TRBJ2-5
V: TRBV7-2
D: NA
DNA: TGTGCCAGCAGCTTCGGACGGCACCGGGAGACCCAGTACTTC
CDR3: CASSFGRHRETQYF

size: many
J: TRBJ1-5
V: TRBV12-3/TRBV12-4
D: TRBD1
DNA: TGTGCCAGCAGTAACAGGGGAAGCAATCAGCCCCAGCATTTT
CDR3: CASSNRGSNQPQHF

size: few
J: TRBJ2-2
V: TRBV29-1
D: NA
DNA: TGCAGTGGAAGGCTAGCGAGGAACACCGGGGAGCTGTTTTTT
CDR3: CSGRLARNTGELFF

size: many
J: TRBJ2-3
V: TRBV7-3
D: NA
DNA: TGTGCCAGCAGCTTACGCCCCGGGGGGCGCACAGATACGCAGTATTTT
CDR3: CASSLRPGGRTDTQYF

size: NA
J: TRBJ2-7
V: TRBV7-8
D: NA
DNA: TGTGCCAGCAGTTCCCGTAGCGCCGCCTACGAGCAGTACTTC
CDR3: CASSSRSAAYEQYF

size: NA
J: TRBJ1-5
V: TRBV2
D: TRBD1
DNA: TGTGCCAGCAGTAGACAGGGCCTAAACTATCAGCCCCAGCATTTT
CDR3: CASSRQGLNYQPQHF

size: NA
J: TRBJ2-1
V: TRBV12-3/TRBV12-4
D: TRBD2
DNA: TGTGCCAGCAGTCCCTGGATTAGCGGGTCGAGGTCCTACAATGAGCAGTTCTTC
CDR3: CASSPWISGSRSYNEQFF

size: NA
J: TRBJ1-2
V: TRBV4-1
D: NA
DNA: TGCGCCAGCAGCCAACAGGGTCGCTACACCTTC
CDR3: CASSQQGRYTF

size: many
J: TRBJ2-3
V: TRBV6-6
D: NA
DNA: TGTGCCGGGGGGAGTTCCGATACGCAGTATTTT
CDR3: CAGGSSDTQYF

size: NA
J: TRBJ2-1
V: TRBV7-2
D: TRBD2
DNA: TGTGCCAGCAGCTTGGTACACGGGGGGGTGACGTCCTACAATGGGCAGTTCTTC
CDR3: CASSLVHGGVTSYNGQFF

size: few
J: TRBJ2-3
V: TRBV18
D: NA
DNA: TGTGCCAGCTCACGGCGGACCGATACTAGCACAGATACGCAGTATTTT
CDR3: CASSRRTDTSTDTQYF

size: few
J: TRBJ2-1
V: TRBV9
D: TRBD2
DNA: TGTGCCAGCAGCTTCCTAGCGGGGGGAGGGAATGAGCAGTTCTTC
CDR3: CASSFLAGGGNEQFF

size: few
J: TRBJ1-2
V: TRBV5-8
D: TRBD1
DNA: TGTGCCAGCAGCTTGGACAGGGGGCATCCTGGCTACACCTTC
CDR3: CASSLDRGHPGYTF

size: NA
J: TRBJ2-1
V: TRBV18
D: NA
DNA: TGTGCCAGCGGGACCGGGACCAACAATGAGCAGTTCTTC
CDR3: CASGTGTNNEQFF

size: NA
J: TRBJ2-5
V: TRBV11-2
D: NA
DNA: TGTGCCAGCAGCCTAGCCGGGACAACGGGGACGGGGGAGACCCAGTACTTC
CDR3: CASSLAGTTGTGETQYF

size: NA
J: TRBJ2-3
V: TRBV10-3
D: NA
DNA: TGTGCCATCAGTGTGGGGAAAGACACAGATACGCAGTATTTT
CDR3: CAISVGKDTDTQYF

size: few
J: TRBJ2-5
V: TRBV4-2
D: TRBD2
DNA: TGTGCCAGCAGCCCCTCCGGGACTAGCGGGGGCCAAGAGACCCAGTACTTC
CDR3: CASSPSGTSGGQETQYF

size: many
J: TRBJ2-1
V: TRBV20-1
D: TRBD1
DNA: TGCAGTGCTAACAGGGGATGGGAGCAGTTCTTC
CDR3: CSANRGWEQFF

size: NA
J: TRBJ2-1
V: TRBV12-3/TRBV12-4
D: NA
DNA: TGTGCCAGCAGCCAGACCCTACGGGGGCAGTTCTTC
CDR3: CASSQTLRGQFF

size: many
J: TRBJ2-3
V: TRBV19
D: NA
DNA: TGTGCCAGTAGTATAGTGGGACCCCGCGGGACGCAGTATTTT
CDR3: CASSIVGPRGTQYF

size: many
J: TRBJ2-1
V: TRBV4-3
D: TRBD2
DNA: TGCGCCAGCAGCCCTGGACTAGCGGGCAGCTCCTACAATGAGCAGTTCTTC
CDR3: CASSPGLAGSSYNEQFF

size: NA
J: TRBJ2-2
V: TRBV7-9
D: NA
DNA: TGTGCCAGCAGCTTAGCAACCGCCGGGGAGCTGTTTTTT
CDR3: CASSLATAGELFF

size: few
J: TRBJ2-1
V: TRBV12-3/TRBV12-4
D: NA
DNA: TGTGCCAGCAGTTTGGGTCGAGGTCACAGTGAGCAGTTCTTC
CDR3: CASSLGRGHSEQFF

size: many
J: TRBJ1-6
V: TRBV7-8
D: NA
DNA: TGTGCCAGCAGCCTCGGACAGAATTCACCCCTCCACTTT
CDR3: CASSLGQNSPLHF

size: few
J: TRBJ2-2
V: TRBV11-2
D: TRBD1
DNA: TGTGCCAGCAGCCTCTCGGGACAGCAAACCGGGGAGCTGTTTTTT
CDR3: CASSLSGQQTGELFF

size: NA
J: TRBJ2-6
V: TRBV4-3
D: TRBD1
DNA: TGCGCCAGCAGCCTTAGGGGGCGTGGGGCCAACGTCCTGACTTTC
CDR3: CASSLRGRGANVLTF

size: NA
J: TRBJ2-3
V: TRBV7-2
D: TRBD2
DNA: TGTGCCAGCAGCTTCCGACTAGCGGGAGGCTCAGATACGCAGTATTTT
CDR3: CASSFRLAGGSDTQYF

size: many
J: TRBJ2-5
V: TRBV12-3/TRBV12-4
D: NA
DNA: TGTGCCAGCAGTCGAGCACGGGAGACCCAGTACTTC
CDR3: CASSRARETQYF

size: NA
J: TRBJ2-6
V: TRBV19
D: TRBD1
DNA: TGTGCCAGTAGTTCTACGACAGGGGGCCCAACTTACACCTCTGGGGCCAACGTCCTGACTTTC
CDR3: CASSSTTGGPTYTSGANVLTF

size: NA
J: TRBJ1-6
V: TRBV10-3
D: NA
DNA: TGTGCCATCAGTACTGGGAATTCACCCCTCCACTTT
CDR3: CAISTGNSPLHF

size: NA
J: TRBJ2-3
V: TRBV2
D: NA
DNA: TGTGCCAGCAGTGTACAGGGCCCCGCGGGTGATACGCAGTATTTT
CDR3: CASSVQGPAGDTQYF

size: many
J: TRBJ2-3
V: TRBV5-6
D: NA
DNA: TGTGCCAGCAGCCAGGGACTGGTGGGAGATACGCAGTATTTT
CDR3: CASSQGLVGDTQYF

size: many
J: TRBJ2-5
V: TRBV12-3/TRBV12-4
D: TRBD2
DNA: TGTGCCAGCAGTGGTACTAGCGTGGAGACCCAGTACTTC
CDR3: CASSGTSVETQYF

size: few
J: TRBJ1-2
V: TRBV7-6
D: NA
DNA: TGTGCCAGCAGCTTAGAGGGACCGCAACACTATGGCTACACCTTC
CDR3: CASSLEGPQHYGYTF

size: NA
J: TRBJ2-1
V: TRBV6-2/TRBV6-3
D: TRBD1
DNA: TGTGCCAGCAACCAGGGACAGGGGAGTGAGCAGTTCTTC
CDR3: CASNQGQGSEQFF

size: few
J: TRBJ2-1
V: TRBV12-3/TRBV12-4
D: NA
DNA: TGTGCCAGCAGTTCTCGACAGCACAATGAGCAGTTCTTC
CDR3: CASSSRQHNEQFF

size: few
J: TRBJ1-3
V: TRBV20-1
D: NA
DNA: TGCAGTGCTCTTAGTTGGGGTCCCGGAAACACCATATATTTT
CDR3: CSALSWGPGNTIYF

size: few
J: TRBJ2-2
V: TRBV13
D: NA
DNA: TGTGCCAGCAGCCCGAGGTTTGCTAGCACCATCGGGGAGCTGTTTTTT
CDR3: CASSPRFASTIGELFF

size: NA
J: TRBJ2-1
V: TRBV4-3
D: TRBD2
DNA: TGCGCCAGCAGCCATCAACTAGCGGGACTAGCGAGCCTCCATGAGCAGTTCTTC
CDR3: CASSHQLAGLASLHEQFF

size: NA
J: TRBJ2-6
V: TRBV7-2
D: TRBD1
DNA: TGTGCCAGCAGCTTGGGACAGGGTGGTGGGGCCAACGTCCTGACTTTC
CDR3: CASSLGQGGGANVLTF

size: NA
J: TRBJ2-7
V: TRBV5-1
D: NA
DNA: TGCGCCAGCAGCTTAGGCCAGGGGGGGGCCGACGAGCAGTACTTC
CDR3: CASSLGQGGADEQYF